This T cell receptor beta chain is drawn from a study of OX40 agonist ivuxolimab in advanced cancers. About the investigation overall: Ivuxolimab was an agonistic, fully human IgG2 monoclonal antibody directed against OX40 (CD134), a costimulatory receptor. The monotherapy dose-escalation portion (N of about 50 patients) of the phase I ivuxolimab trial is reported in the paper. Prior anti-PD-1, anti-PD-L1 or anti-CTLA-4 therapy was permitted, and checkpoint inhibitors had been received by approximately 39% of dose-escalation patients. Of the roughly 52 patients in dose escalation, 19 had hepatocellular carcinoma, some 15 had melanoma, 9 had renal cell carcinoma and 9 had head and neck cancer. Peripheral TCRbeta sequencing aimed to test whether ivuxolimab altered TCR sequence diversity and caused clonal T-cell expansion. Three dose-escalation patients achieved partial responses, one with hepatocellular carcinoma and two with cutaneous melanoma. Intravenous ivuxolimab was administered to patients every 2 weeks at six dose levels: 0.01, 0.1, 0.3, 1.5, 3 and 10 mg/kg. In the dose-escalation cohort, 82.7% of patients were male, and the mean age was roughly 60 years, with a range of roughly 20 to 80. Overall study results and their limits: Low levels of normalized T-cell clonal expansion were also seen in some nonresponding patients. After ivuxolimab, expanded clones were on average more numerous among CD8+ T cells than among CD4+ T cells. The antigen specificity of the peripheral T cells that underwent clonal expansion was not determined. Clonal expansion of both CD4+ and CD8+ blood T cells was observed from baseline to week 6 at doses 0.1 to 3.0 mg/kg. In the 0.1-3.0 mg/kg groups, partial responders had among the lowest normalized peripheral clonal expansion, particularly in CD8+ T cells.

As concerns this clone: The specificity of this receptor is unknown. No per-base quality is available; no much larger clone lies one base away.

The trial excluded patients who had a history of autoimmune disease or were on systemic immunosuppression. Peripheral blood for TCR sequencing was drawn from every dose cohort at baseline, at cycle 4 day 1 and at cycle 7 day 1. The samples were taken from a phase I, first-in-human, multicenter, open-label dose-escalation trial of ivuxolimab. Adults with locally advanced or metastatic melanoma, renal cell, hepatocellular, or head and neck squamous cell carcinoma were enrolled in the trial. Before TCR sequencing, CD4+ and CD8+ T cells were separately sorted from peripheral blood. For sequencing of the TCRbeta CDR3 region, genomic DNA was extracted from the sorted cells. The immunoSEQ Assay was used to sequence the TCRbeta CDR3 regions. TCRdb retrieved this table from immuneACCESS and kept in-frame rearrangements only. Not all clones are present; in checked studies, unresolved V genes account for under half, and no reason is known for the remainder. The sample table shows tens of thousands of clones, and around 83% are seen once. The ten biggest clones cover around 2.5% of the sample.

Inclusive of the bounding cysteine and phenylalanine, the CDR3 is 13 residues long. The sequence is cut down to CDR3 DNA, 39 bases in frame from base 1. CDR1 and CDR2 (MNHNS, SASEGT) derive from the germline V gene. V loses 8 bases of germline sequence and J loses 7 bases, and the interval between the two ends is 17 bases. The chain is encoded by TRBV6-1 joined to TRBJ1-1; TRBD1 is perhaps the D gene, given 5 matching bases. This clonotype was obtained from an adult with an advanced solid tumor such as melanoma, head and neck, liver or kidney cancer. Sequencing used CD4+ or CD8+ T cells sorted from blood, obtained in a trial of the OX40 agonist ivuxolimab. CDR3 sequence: CASGGWQGGEAFF. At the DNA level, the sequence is TGTGCCAGCGGGGGGTGGCAGGGAGGTGAAGCTTTCTTT.